This section outlines one T cell receptor beta chain sequence together with its context. The sample originates from a study of T cell responses to AZD1222 COVID-19 vaccine. Produced via immunoSEQ multiplex PCR; TCRdb's table is partial and in-frame only. Of 99,000 or so clones listed, about 88% are singletons. Germline-derived CDR1 and CDR2 are SGHRS and YFSETQ. There are 16 residues in the CDR3. The V end was cut by 4 bases, the J end by 0 bases, with 15 bases between. The receptor was derived from an adult in good health. J is TRBJ2-3 and V is TRBV5-1; D is possibly TRBD1 (6 bases). The material was peripheral blood, obtained on day 0 of AZD1222 vaccination. CDR3 DNA: TGCGCCAGCAGCCAGAGACAGGTCGATAGCACAGATACGCAGTATTTT. This sequence encodes CASSQRQVDSTDTQYF.